This is a list of T cell receptor beta chains from one sample in a study of response to subunit inactivated influenza vaccine. In TCRdb, the RT-PCR reads were re-called with MiXCR into one record per CDR3 protein. The table includes around 490,000 distinct CDR3 sequences, approximately 7.1% detected once. Sequencing used PBMCs from blood, obtained roughly 24 months after vaccination. The receptors originated from a man between 50 and 69 years old who received an inactivated influenza vaccine. CDR3s include the opening cysteine and the closing phenylalanine or tryptophan.

length: 18; V: TRBV6-2/TRBV6-3; J: TRBJ1-5; CDR3: CASSYSTRLYYSNQPQHF
length: 15; V: TRBV20-1; J: TRBJ2-3; CDR3: CCARLPGDVTDTQYF
length: 16; V: TRBV10-3; J: TRBJ2-3; CDR3: CAISETSEARGPSRYF
length: 13; V: TRBV7-2; J: TRBJ2-5; CDR3: CASSLSWQETQYF
length: 14; V: TRBV12-3/TRBV12-4; J: TRBJ1-6; CDR3: CASSFRGDNSPLHF
length: 11; V: TRBV20-1; J: TRBJ2-7; CDR3: CSARDQGRQYF
length: 15; V: TRBV12-3/TRBV12-4; J: TRBJ2-5; CDR3: CASSLWQPTQETQYF
length: 16; V: TRBV6-1; J: TRBJ2-7; CDR3: CASSEATRDTTMEQYF
length: 15; V: TRBV5-6; J: TRBJ1-1; CDR3: CASSLYRGANTEAFF
length: 16; V: TRBV5-1; J: TRBJ2-3; CDR3: CASSPGTTARTDTQYF
length: 15; V: TRBV6-5; J: TRBJ1-1; CDR3: CASSYRTPLNTEAFF
length: 17; V: TRBV10-3; J: TRBJ2-1; CDR3: CAISESISAGPYNEQFF
length: 14; V: TRBV5-7; J: TRBJ2-7; CDR3: CASSSRDRDYEQYF
length: 15; V: TRBV20-1; J: TRBJ2-7; CDR3: CSARDIGQGFYEQYF
length: 16; V: TRBV4-1; J: TRBJ1-1; CDR3: CASRPGTGFPNTEAFF
length: 14; V: TRBV5-1; J: TRBJ2-5; CDR3: CASSGQGAQETQYF
length: 15; V: TRBV12-3/TRBV12-4; J: TRBJ1-5; CDR3: CASSQGQGSPRPQHF
length: 18; V: TRBV20-1; J: TRBJ2-5; CDR3: CSARVAGGAGGSWETQYF
length: 13; V: TRBV6-1; J: TRBJ1-1; CDR3: CASRAQGASEAFF
length: 12; V: TRBV5-1; J: TRBJ2-7; CDR3: CASRDNPYEQYF
length: 13; V: TRBV5-1; J: TRBJ2-7; CDR3: CASSVDRGAEQYF
length: 17; V: TRBV6-2/TRBV6-3; J: TRBJ1-3; CDR3: CASSSQWTDSSGNTIYF